The present T cell receptor beta chain was sequenced within a study of T cell responses to AZD1222 COVID-19 vaccine. In germline, CDR1 is PRHDT, CDR2 FYEKMQ (reference sequence). CDR3 length: 16 residues. Trimming stripped 1 base from V and 0 bases from J, with 10 bases between. Data came from immunoSEQ multiplex PCR; TCRdb stores just in-frame clones and leaves some out. The sample holds 100,000 to 110,000 clones, around nine tenths seen once. This clonotype was sampled from an adult in good health. Specimen: peripheral blood, collected on day 0 of AZD1222 vaccination. The rearrangement uses TRBV13 and TRBJ2-1; tentative D call: TRBD2 (6 bases). CDR3 amino acids: CASSLAQRASYNEQFF. The CDR3 DNA follows: TGTGCCAGCAGCTTAGCCCAGCGGGCCTCCTACAATGAGCAGTTCTTC.